Following are 20 T cell receptor beta chains from one sample sequenced in a study of T cell responses to AZD1222 COVID-19 vaccine. Produced via immunoSEQ multiplex PCR; TCRdb's table is partial and in-frame only. The sample includes under 100,000 clones, approximately 83% of them seen just once. Sequenced here: peripheral blood, sampled 28 days after the second AZD1222 dose. The receptors were gathered from an adult who received the AZD1222 COVID-19 vaccine.

This chain uses TRBV19 with TRBJ1-1, with 7 positions matching TRBD1. The V and J ends lost 4 bases and 5 bases, in that order; junction bases with no gene match: 7. The length of the CDR3 is 14 residues. The germline V gene has CDR1 LNHDA and CDR2 SQIVND (reference sequence). Here the CDR3 reads CASSKVQGITEAFF. In DNA form, the CDR3 reads TGTGCCAGTAGTAAGGTACAGGGGATAACTGAAGCTTTCTTT.

V and J are TRBV28 and TRBJ1-1; no clear D. V was shortened by 4 bases and J by 1 base, with 7 bases between the two germline ends. This CDR3 region has 13 residues. Germline values: CDR1 MDHEN, CDR2 SYDVKM. CDR3: CASSWGQNTEAFF. The CDR3 coding sequence is TGTGCCAGCAGTTGGGGTCAGAACACTGAAGCTTTCTTT.

This clone was recorded only once. The CDR3 reads CASSLDSNTNNEQFF. The CDR3 region has the DNA TGTGCCAGCAGCTTAGACAGCAATACGAACAATGAGCAGTTCTTC. The chain recombines TRBV7-2 with TRBJ2-1; D uncertain. Germline values: CDR1 SGHTA, CDR2 FQGNSA. The CDR3 length is 15 residues. Deletions cut 1 base from V and 5 bases from J, with 12 bases between.

The chain couples TRBV9 to TRBJ2-5; either TRBD1 or TRBD2 may supply D (5 bases each). The ends were cut back, 4 bases at V and 7 bases at J, with 11 bases in the middle. The length of the CDR3 is 12 residues. Germline assignment: CDR1 SGDLS and CDR2 YYNGEE. CDR3 protein: CASSTGTRTQYF. In DNA form, the CDR3 reads TGTGCCAGCAGCACTGGGACGCGGACCCAGTACTTC. Looking up the rest from reference TRBV9 and TRBJ2-5 gives the full variable domain: DSGVTQTPKHLITATGQRVTLRCSPRSGDLSVYWYQQSLDQGLQFLIQYYNGEERAKGNILERFSAQQFPDLHSELNLSSLELGDSALYFCASSTGTRTQYFGPGTRLLVL.

This chain uses TRBV7-9 with TRBJ1-3; no clear D gene. Trimming removed 2 bases at V and 4 bases at J, with 9 bases between. The CDR3 spans 14 residues. The germline V gene encodes CDR1 SEHNR and CDR2 FQNEAQ (reference sequence). The CDR3 coding sequence is TGTGCCAGCAGCTTAACAGTAGGGGGAAACACCATATATTTT. Amino acids: CASSLTVGGNTIYF.

V usage is TRBV29-1 and J usage is TRBJ2-1; D not resolved. The CDR3 sequence is 10 residues long. CDR1 is SQVTM and CDR2 is ANQGSEA in the germline V gene. Deletions cut 4 bases from V and 9 bases from J, with 7 bases between. As DNA, the CDR3 is TGCAGCGTTGTACCTAGTGAGCAGTTCTTC. Amino acid sequence: CSVVPSEQFF.

The chain is built from TRBV7-9 and TRBJ2-1; TRBD2 might be the D (6 bases). The CDR3 covers 15 residues. Trimming removed 1 base from V and 6 bases from J, with 13 bases in between. Germline V lookup: CDR1 SEHNR, CDR2 FQNEAQ (reference sequence). The CDR3 DNA is TGTGCCAGCAGCTTAGATTGGGACTTCAGCAATGAGCAGTTCTTC. Its protein product is CASSLDWDFSNEQFF.

The J gene is TRBJ2-7, the V gene TRBV11-3, with TRBD2 matching 13 bases. Germline V gene sequence: CDR1 SGHNT, CDR2 YENEEA. The CDR3 contains 14 residues. Unmatched junction bases numbered 1, after V lost 3 bases and J lost 5 bases. The CDR3 loop reads CASSLGTSGNEQYF. Here the CDR3 DNA reads TGTGCCAGCAGCTTGGGGACTAGCGGGAACGAGCAGTACTTC.

The V and J genes are TRBV5-6 and TRBJ2-5; D may be TRBD1 (5 bases). CDR1 is SGHDT, CDR2 YYEEEE, per germline. V lost 0 bases and J 4 bases, leaving 7 bases between the germline ends. The CDR3 sequence is 13 residues long. The CDR3 nucleotides read TGTGCCAGCAGCTTGGGGGGCGGAGAGACCCAGTACTTC. Translation gives CASSLGGGETQYF.

The chain couples TRBV19 to TRBJ1-1; no definite D call. V lost 2 bases and J 0 bases, leaving 10 bases between the germline ends. The CDR3 is 15 amino acids. CDR1 is LNHDA, CDR2 SQIVND, per germline (reference sequence). The CDR3 DNA is TGTGCCAGTAGTATAATGGGAGGACTGAACACTGAAGCTTTCTTT. Amino acids: CASSIMGGLNTEAFF.

The V and J genes are TRBV5-3 and TRBJ2-7, with D tentatively TRBD1 or TRBD2 (5 bases each). TRBV5-3 is known as an ORF, though its function is uncertain. The V end lost 1 base, the J end lost 3 bases, and 23 bases lay between the germline ends. The CDR3 loop spans 18 amino acids. The CDR3 DNA reads TGTGCCAGAAGCTTGTATAATTGGAAACAGGACTCACTCTACGAGCAGTACGTC. Amino acids: CARSLYNWKQDSLYEQYV.

The chain joins TRBV7-9 to TRBJ2-1; unclear D gene. The germline CDR1 and CDR2 sequences are SEHNR and FQNEAQ (reference sequence). Trimming took off 1 base at V and 9 bases at J, with 10 bases between the two ends. The length of the CDR3 is 13 residues. The CDR3 DNA follows: TGTGCCAGCAGCTTAGTTTTCGCGGCTGAGCAGTTCTTC. Residues: CASSLVFAAEQFF.

The J gene is TRBJ1-1, the V gene TRBV24-1, with a possible D match to TRBD1 (6 bases). The CDR3 spans 13 residues. V was pared by 3 bases and J by 8 bases, with 12 bases between. Germline V lookup: CDR1 KGHDR, CDR2 SFDVKD. Written as DNA, the CDR3 is TGTGCCACCAGTGATCTATACAGGGACGAAGCTTTCTTT. This codes for CATSDLYRDEAFF.

The sample holds a few counts of this clone. Here the CDR3 reads CASSLGASGDTEAFF. The CDR3 nucleotides read TGTGCCAGCAGCTTAGGGGCCTCGGGGGACACTGAAGCTTTCTTT. The rearrangement links TRBV11-3 to TRBJ1-1; tentatively, D is TRBD1 (5 bases). V lost 1 base to trimming and J lost 3 bases, with 12 bases between them. Germline CDR1 reads SGHNT; CDR2 reads YENEEA. The CDR3 is 15 amino acids.

This chain joins TRBV5-4 and TRBJ2-3; D unresolved. The V gene's germline CDR1 is SGHNT and CDR2 YYREEE (reference sequence). This CDR3 is built from 14 residues. The V gene lost 4 bases and the J gene lost 0 bases, with 9 bases spanning the gap. CDR3 loop: CASSPHTSTDTQYF. For the CDR3, the DNA is TGTGCCAGCAGCCCCCACACTAGCACAGATACGCAGTATTTT.

This chain uses TRBV19 with TRBJ1-6, with 9 bases that match TRBD1. Germline V gene data show CDR1 as LNHDA and CDR2 as SQIVND (reference sequence). This CDR3 spans 14 amino acids. V was clipped by 5 bases and J by 9 bases; unmatched bases: 5. The CDR3: CASSAQGAGSPLHF. The CDR3, as DNA: TGTGCCAGTAGTGCACAGGGGGCTGGTTCACCCCTCCACTTT.

The V and J genes are TRBV7-9 and TRBJ2-2; D unclear. V gave up 1 base and J gave up 5 bases, with 8 bases separating them. The V gene's germline CDR1 is SEHNR and CDR2 FQNEAQ (reference sequence). The CDR3 is made up of 14 amino acids. In DNA, the CDR3 is TGTGCCAGCAGCTTAGAGGCGAGAACCGGGGAGCTGTTTTTT. Residues: CASSLEARTGELFF.

V usage is TRBV24-1 and J usage is TRBJ2-3; TRBD1 might be the D (6 bases). The ends were cut back, 2 bases at V and 2 bases at J, with 13 bases in the middle. Germline assignment: CDR1 KGHDR and CDR2 SFDVKD. The CDR3 spans 16 residues. CDR3 amino acids: CATSDYRGSYTDTQYF. CDR3 DNA sequence: TGTGCCACCAGTGATTATAGGGGGAGCTACACAGATACGCAGTATTTT.

The rearrangement uses TRBV10-1 and TRBJ1-6; TRBD1 might be the D (6 bases). This CDR3 is built from 14 residues. The V end lost 6 bases, the J end lost 7 bases, and 13 bases lay between the germline ends. Germline V gives CDR1 WNHNN, CDR2 SYGVQD (reference sequence). This CDR3 reads CASSPGHQNSPLHF. CDR3 sequence (DNA): TGCGCCAGCAGCCCGGGACACCAGAATTCACCCCTCCACTTT.

The J gene is TRBJ2-4, the V gene TRBV28; a possible D gene is TRBD1 (6 bases). Trimming left V 2 bases short and J 9 bases short, with 11 bases between. The CDR3 covers 13 residues. CDR1 is MDHEN and CDR2 is SYDVKM in the germline V gene. CDR3 nucleotides: TGTGCCAGCAGTTTACCACAGGGAAGCATTCAGTACTTC. Translation gives CASSLPQGSIQYF.